The clone carrying this T cell receptor beta chain was recorded at least ten times. Antigen specificity is unknown. This entry comes from a study of post-analysis software for immune sequencing data. Study as a whole: Courses of disease covered relapsing-remitting, secondary progressive and progressive-relapsing multiple sclerosis.

The TCR beta cDNA libraries carried unique molecular identifiers. Each batch of about 0.95 to 11 million T cells produced approximately 470,000 cDNA molecules. TCRdb reanalysed the PCR reads using MiXCR and keeps one entry per CDR3 protein. The sample gives a few hundred thousand distinct CDR3 sequences, 35% to 40% of which show up once; around 5.2% is in the top ten. Trimming stripped 2 bases from V and 4 bases from J, with 11 bases between. CDR1 MNHEY and CDR2 SVGAGI come from the germline V gene. The CDR3 has 15 residues. Overall study results and limits: Under the F measure, samples that were prepared in one batch clustered strongly together. Among multiple sclerosis patients, normalized Chao1 diversity was significantly below that of controls. Patients used several TRBV segments, including TRBV5-6, TRBV5-1 and TRBV20-1, more often than controls.

The rearrangement links TRBV6-5 to TRBJ2-2, with D perhaps TRBD1 (6 bases). Sequencing was performed on blood. This clonotype was sampled from a girl between 5 and 17 years old with multiple sclerosis. CDR3 nucleotide sequence: TGTGCCAGCAGTTACGGGGGCGCGGGCACCGGGGAGCTGTTTTTT. It is translated as CASSYGGAGTGELFF.